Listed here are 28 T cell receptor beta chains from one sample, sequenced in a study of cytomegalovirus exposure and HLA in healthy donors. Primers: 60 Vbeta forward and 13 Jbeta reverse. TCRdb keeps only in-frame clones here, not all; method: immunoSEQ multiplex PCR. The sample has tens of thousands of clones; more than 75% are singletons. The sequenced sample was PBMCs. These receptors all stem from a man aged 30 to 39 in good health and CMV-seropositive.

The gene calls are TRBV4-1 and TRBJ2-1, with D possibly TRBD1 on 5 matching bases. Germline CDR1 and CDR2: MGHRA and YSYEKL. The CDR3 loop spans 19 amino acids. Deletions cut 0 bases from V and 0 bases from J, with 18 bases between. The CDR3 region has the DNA TGCGCCAGCAGCCAAGAACAATCAGGGCCCGGCCGCTCCTACAATGAGCAGTTCTTC. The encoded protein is CASSQEQSGPGRSYNEQFF.

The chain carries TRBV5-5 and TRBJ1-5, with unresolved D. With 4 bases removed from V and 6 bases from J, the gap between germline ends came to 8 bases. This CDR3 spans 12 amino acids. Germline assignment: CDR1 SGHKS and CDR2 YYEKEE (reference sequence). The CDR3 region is CASSDTGQPQHF. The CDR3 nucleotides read TGTGCCAGCAGCGATACGGGTCAGCCCCAGCATTTT.

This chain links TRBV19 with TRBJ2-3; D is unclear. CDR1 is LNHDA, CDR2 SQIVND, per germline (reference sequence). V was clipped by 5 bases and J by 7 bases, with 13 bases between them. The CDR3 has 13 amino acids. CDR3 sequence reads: CASSPVRPNTQYF. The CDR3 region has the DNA TGTGCCAGTAGTCCCGTGAGGCCGAATACGCAGTATTTT.

CDR3 amino acids: CASSSRDISYEQYF. CDR3 nucleotide sequence: TGTGCCAGCAGTAGCCGGGACATTTCCTACGAGCAGTACTTC. V usage is TRBV6-6 and J usage is TRBJ2-7; perhaps TRBD1 as D (6 bases). The CDR3 spans 14 residues. Per the germline V gene, CDR1 is MNHNY and CDR2 is SVGAGI (reference sequence). V lost 5 bases and J 1 base, leaving 12 bases between the germline ends.

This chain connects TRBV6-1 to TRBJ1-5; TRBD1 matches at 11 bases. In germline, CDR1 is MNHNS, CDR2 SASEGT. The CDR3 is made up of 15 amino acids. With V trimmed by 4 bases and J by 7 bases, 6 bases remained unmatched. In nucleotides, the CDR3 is TGTGCCAGCAGTGCCACCGGGACAGGGGGACAGCCCCAGCATTTT. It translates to CASSATGTGGQPQHF.

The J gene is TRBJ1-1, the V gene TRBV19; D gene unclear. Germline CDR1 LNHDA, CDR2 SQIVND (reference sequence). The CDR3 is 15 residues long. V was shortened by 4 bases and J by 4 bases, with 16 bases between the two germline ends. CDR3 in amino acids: CASSKKSGQSTEAFF. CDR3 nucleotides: TGTGCCAGTAGTAAGAAATCTGGGCAGAGCACTGAAGCTTTCTTT.

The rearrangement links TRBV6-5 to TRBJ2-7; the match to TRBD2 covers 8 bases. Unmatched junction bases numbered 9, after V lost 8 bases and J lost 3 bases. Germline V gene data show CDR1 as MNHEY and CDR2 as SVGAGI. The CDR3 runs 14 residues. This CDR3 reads CASSVSGGHYEQYV. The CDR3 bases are TGTGCCAGCTCGGTCAGCGGGGGTCACTACGAGCAGTACGTC.

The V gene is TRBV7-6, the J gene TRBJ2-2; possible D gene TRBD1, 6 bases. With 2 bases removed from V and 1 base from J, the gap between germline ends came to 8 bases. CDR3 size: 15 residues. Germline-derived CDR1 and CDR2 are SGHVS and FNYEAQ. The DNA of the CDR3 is TGTGCCAGCAGCTTATTGGGACAGAACACCGGGGAGCTGTTTTTT. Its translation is CASSLLGQNTGELFF.

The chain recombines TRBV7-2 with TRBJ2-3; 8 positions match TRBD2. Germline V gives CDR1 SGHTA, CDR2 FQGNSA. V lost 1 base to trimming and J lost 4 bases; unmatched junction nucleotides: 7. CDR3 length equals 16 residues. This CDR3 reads CASSLGGREVADTQYF. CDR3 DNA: TGTGCCAGCAGCTTAGGTGGGCGGGAGGTGGCAGATACGCAGTATTTT.

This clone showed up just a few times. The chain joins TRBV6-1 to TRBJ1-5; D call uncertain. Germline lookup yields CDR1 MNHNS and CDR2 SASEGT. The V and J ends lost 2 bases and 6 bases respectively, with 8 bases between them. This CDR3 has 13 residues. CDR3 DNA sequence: TGTGCCAGCAGTGAATCGCTAGCTCAGCCCCAGCATTTT. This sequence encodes CASSESLAQPQHF.

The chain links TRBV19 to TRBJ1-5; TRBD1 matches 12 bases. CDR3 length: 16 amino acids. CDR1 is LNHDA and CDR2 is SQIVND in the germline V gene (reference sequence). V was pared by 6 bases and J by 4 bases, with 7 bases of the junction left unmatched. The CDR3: CASRPGQGASNQPQHF. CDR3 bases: TGTGCCAGTAGACCGGGACAGGGGGCTAGTAATCAGCCCCAGCATTTT.

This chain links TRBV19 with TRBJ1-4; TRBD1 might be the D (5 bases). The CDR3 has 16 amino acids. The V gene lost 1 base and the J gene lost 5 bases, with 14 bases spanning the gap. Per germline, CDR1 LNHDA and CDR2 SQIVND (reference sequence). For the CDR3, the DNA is TGTGCCAGTAGTATAGCTCCGGGACTCCCGAATGAAAAACTGTTTTTT. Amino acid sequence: CASSIAPGLPNEKLFF.

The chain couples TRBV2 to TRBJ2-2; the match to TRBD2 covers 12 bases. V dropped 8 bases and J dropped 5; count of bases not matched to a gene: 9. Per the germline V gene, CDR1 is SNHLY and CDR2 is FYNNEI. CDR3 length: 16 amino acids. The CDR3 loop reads CASPSLAGGPTGELFF. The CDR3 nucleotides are TGTGCCAGCCCCTCCCTAGCGGGGGGGCCAACCGGGGAGCTGTTTTTT.

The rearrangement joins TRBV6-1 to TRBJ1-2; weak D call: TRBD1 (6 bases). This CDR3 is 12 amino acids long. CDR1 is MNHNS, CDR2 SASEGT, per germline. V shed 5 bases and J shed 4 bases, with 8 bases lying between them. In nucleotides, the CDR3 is TGTGCCAGCAGTTCACAGGGCTATGGCTACACCTTC. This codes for CASSSQGYGYTF.

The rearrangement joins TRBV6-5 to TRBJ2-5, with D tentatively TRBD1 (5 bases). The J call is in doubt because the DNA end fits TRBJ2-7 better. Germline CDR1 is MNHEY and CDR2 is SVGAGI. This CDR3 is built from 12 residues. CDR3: CASHRYSYEQYF. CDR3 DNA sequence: TGTGCCAGCCACAGGTACTCCTACGAGCAGTACTTC.

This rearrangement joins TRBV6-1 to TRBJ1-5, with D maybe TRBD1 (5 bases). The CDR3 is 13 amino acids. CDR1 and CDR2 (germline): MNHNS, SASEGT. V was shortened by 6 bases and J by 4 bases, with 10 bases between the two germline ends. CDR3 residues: CASRTTANQPQHF. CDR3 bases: TGTGCCAGCAGGACGACAGCTAATCAGCCCCAGCATTTT.

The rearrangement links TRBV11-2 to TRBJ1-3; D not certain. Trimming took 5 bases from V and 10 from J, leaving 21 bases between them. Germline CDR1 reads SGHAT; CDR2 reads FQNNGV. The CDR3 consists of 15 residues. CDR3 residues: CASSPATGSPATIYF. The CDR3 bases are TGTGCCAGCAGCCCCGCAACTGGGAGTCCGGCTACCATATATTTT.

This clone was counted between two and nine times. CDR3 DNA sequence: TGTGCCAGCAGTCTTGACAGCCGCTCCTACAATGAGCAGTTCTTC. As protein: CASSLDSRSYNEQFF. The rearrangement uses TRBV6-5 and TRBJ2-1; D might be TRBD1 (5 bases). The ends were cut back, 5 bases at V and 0 bases at J, with 11 bases in the middle. This CDR3 has 15 residues. Looked up from germline, CDR1 is MNHEY and CDR2 is SVGAGI.

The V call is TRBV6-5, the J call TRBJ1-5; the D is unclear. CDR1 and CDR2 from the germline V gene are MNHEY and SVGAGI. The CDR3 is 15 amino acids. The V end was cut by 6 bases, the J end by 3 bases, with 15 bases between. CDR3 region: CASSYGPGTNQPQHF. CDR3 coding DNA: TGTGCCAGCAGCTATGGCCCGGGTACCAATCAGCCCCAGCATTTT.

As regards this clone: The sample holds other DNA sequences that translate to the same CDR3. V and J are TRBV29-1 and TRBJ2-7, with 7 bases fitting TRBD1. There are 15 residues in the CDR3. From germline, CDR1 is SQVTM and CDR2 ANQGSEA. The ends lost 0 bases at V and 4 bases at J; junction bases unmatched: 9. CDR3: CSVEDPRDRNYEQYF. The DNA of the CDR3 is TGCAGCGTTGAAGATCCCCGGGACAGAAATTACGAGCAGTACTTC.

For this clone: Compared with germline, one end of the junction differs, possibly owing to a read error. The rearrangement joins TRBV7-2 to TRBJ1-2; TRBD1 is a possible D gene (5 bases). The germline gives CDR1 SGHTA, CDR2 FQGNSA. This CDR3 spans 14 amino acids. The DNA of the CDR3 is TGTGCCAGCAGCCTCGCAGGGCCGGGCTATGGCCACACCTTC. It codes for CASSLAGPGYGHTF. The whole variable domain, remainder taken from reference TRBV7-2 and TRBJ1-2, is GAGVSQSPSNKVTEKGKDVELRCDPISGHTALYWYRQSLGQGLEFLIYFQGNSAPDKSGLPSDRFSAERTGGSVSTLTIQRTQQEDSAVYLCASSLAGPGYGHTFGSGTRLTVV.

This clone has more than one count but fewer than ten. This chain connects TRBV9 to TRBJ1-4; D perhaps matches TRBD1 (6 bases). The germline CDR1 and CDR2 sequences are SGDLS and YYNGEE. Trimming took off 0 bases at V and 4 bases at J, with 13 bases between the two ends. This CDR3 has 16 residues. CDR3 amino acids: CASSVGTAEGNEKLFF. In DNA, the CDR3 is TGTGCCAGCAGCGTAGGGACAGCCGAGGGTAATGAAAAACTGTTTTTT.

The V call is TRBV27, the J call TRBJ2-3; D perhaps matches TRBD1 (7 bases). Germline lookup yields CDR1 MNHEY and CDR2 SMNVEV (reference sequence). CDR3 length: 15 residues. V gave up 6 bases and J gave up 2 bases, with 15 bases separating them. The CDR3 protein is CASRQLRGVTDTQYF. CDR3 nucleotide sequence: TGTGCCAGCAGGCAACTCAGGGGGGTCACAGATACGCAGTATTTT.

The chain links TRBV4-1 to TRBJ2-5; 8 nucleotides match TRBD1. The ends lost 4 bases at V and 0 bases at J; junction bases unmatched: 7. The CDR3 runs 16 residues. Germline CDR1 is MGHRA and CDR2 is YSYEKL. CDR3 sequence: CASSRLLDRDQETQYF. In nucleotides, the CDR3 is TGCGCCAGCAGCCGGCTTCTGGACAGGGACCAAGAGACCCAGTACTTC.

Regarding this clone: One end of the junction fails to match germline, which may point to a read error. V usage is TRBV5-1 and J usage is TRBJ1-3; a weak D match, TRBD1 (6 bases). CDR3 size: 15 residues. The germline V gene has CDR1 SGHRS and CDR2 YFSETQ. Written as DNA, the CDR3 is TGCGCCAGCAGCTTGAGTGGGCAGGGGAGAGACACCGTATATTTT. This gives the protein CASSLSGQGRDTVYF.

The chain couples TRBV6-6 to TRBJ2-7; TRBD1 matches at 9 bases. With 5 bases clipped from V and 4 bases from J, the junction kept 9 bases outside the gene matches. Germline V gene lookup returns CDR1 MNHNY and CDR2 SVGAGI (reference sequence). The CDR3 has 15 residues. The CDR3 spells CASSGPRQGDYEQYF. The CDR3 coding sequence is TGTGCCAGCAGTGGGCCAAGACAGGGGGATTACGAGCAGTACTTC.

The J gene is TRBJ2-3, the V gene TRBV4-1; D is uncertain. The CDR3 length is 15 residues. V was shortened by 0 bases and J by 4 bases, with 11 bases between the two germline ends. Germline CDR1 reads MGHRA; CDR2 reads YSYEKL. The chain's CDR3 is CASSQDRRKADTQYF. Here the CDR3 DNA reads TGCGCCAGCAGCCAAGACCGGAGAAAAGCAGATACGCAGTATTTT.

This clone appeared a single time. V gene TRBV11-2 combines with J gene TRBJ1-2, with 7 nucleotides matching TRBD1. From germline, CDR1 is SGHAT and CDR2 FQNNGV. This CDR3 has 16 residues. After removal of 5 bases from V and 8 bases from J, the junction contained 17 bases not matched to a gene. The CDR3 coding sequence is TGTGCCAGCAGCCCCTCCCCGACAGGGAGACAACTGGGCTACACCTTC. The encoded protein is CASSPSPTGRQLGYTF.